This is a list of T cell receptor beta chains from one sample in a study of blood T cell repertoires in COVID-19. This table comes from immunoSEQ multiplex PCR, and its TCRdb copy is limited to in-frame clones, with some not included. This sample carries about 210,000 clones, 75% to 85% of them seen once, and the ten largest clones take around 6.9%. Sequenced sample: peripheral blood. All receptors derive from a man in his sixties with acute or convalescent COVID-19. Each CDR3 is given with its conserved first and last residue. The order of the fields is clone size, D gene, J gene, V gene, CDR3 protein, CDR3 DNA. The D gene is left open where the match is weak. Clone size is stated in some rows and not others, as once, few, many or a class when expanded.

abundance: NA; d_gene: NA; j_gene: TRBJ1-1; v_gene: TRBV5-1; CDR3aa: CASCSSMNTEAFF; CDR3nt: TGCGCCAGCTGTTCATCAATGAACACTGAAGCTTTCTTT
abundance: NA; d_gene: TRBD2; j_gene: TRBJ2-2; v_gene: TRBV3-1/TRBV3-2; CDR3aa: CASSPRVGGRGSAGELFF; CDR3nt: TGTGCCAGCAGCCCTCGTGTTGGCGGGAGGGGCTCGGCCGGGGAGCTGTTTTTT
abundance: few; d_gene: NA; j_gene: TRBJ1-1; v_gene: TRBV5-6; CDR3aa: CASSLAVEAFF; CDR3nt: TGTGCCAGCAGCTTGGCGGTGGAAGCTTTCTTT
abundance: NA; d_gene: TRBD1; j_gene: TRBJ1-3; v_gene: TRBV5-1; CDR3aa: CASSSRTGDSGNTIYF; CDR3nt: TGCGCCAGCAGCTCCCGGACAGGGGACTCTGGAAACACCATATATTTT
abundance: NA; d_gene: NA; j_gene: TRBJ2-7; v_gene: TRBV5-1; CDR3aa: CASSITGPSYEQYF; CDR3nt: TGCGCCAGCAGCATTACAGGGCCCTCCTACGAGCAGTACTTC
abundance: NA; d_gene: NA; j_gene: TRBJ2-1; v_gene: TRBV6-2/TRBV6-3; CDR3aa: CASSYSSTLEEQFF; CDR3nt: TGTGCCAGCAGTTACTCCTCGACCTTGGAGGAGCAGTTCTTC
abundance: NA; d_gene: NA; j_gene: TRBJ2-1; v_gene: TRBV2; CDR3aa: CASRGELALSEQFF; CDR3nt: TGTGCCAGCCGCGGGGAACTAGCTCTGAGTGAGCAGTTCTTC
abundance: NA; d_gene: NA; j_gene: TRBJ1-5; v_gene: TRBV5-1; CDR3aa: CASSPTGYGGNQPQHF; CDR3nt: TGCGCCAGCAGCCCAACAGGGTACGGAGGCAATCAGCCCCAGCATTTT
abundance: NA; d_gene: NA; j_gene: TRBJ2-3; v_gene: TRBV7-9; CDR3aa: CASSFGVSGYTQYF; CDR3nt: TGTGCCAGCAGCTTCGGGGTTAGCGGCTATACGCAGTATTTT
abundance: NA; d_gene: NA; j_gene: TRBJ2-7; v_gene: TRBV28; CDR3aa: CASCETGYRPYEQYF; CDR3nt: TGTGCCAGCTGTGAAACAGGGTATCGACCCTACGAGCAGTACTTC
abundance: once; d_gene: TRBD1; j_gene: TRBJ1-1; v_gene: TRBV19; CDR3aa: CASRSTGGGLNTEAFF; CDR3nt: TGTGCCAGTAGATCGACAGGGGGTGGCCTGAACACTGAAGCTTTCTTT
abundance: NA; d_gene: NA; j_gene: TRBJ1-4; v_gene: TRBV4-3; CDR3aa: CASSQDAGTTNEKLFF; CDR3nt: TGCGCCAGCAGCCAAGACGCGGGAACAACTAATGAAAAACTGTTTTTT
abundance: NA; d_gene: TRBD1; j_gene: TRBJ2-7; v_gene: TRBV29-1; CDR3aa: CSVESTGGPEQYF; CDR3nt: TGCAGCGTTGAAAGTACAGGGGGCCCCGAGCAGTACTTC
abundance: NA; d_gene: TRBD2; j_gene: TRBJ2-1; v_gene: TRBV19; CDR3aa: CASSHLISGRSSYNEQFF; CDR3nt: TGTGCCAGTAGTCACCTCATTAGCGGGAGGTCCTCGTACAATGAGCAGTTCTTC
abundance: NA; d_gene: TRBD1; j_gene: TRBJ1-1; v_gene: TRBV5-5; CDR3aa: CASSFPPGTGTEAFF; CDR3nt: TGTGCCAGCAGCTTTCCACCCGGGACAGGGACTGAAGCTTTCTTT
abundance: NA; d_gene: NA; j_gene: TRBJ1-3; v_gene: TRBV2; CDR3aa: CASSEGLPGNTIYF; CDR3nt: TGTGCCAGCAGTGAGGGGCTGCCCGGAAACACCATATATTTT
abundance: NA; d_gene: NA; j_gene: TRBJ1-4; v_gene: TRBV6-6; CDR3aa: CASSSGRGDEKLFF; CDR3nt: TGTGCCAGCAGCTCCGGGAGGGGGGACGAAAAACTGTTTTTT
abundance: few; d_gene: TRBD1; j_gene: TRBJ2-1; v_gene: TRBV7-9; CDR3aa: CASSLTGSYNEQFF; CDR3nt: TGTGCCAGCAGCCTGACAGGGTCCTACAATGAGCAGTTCTTC
abundance: NA; d_gene: TRBD1; j_gene: TRBJ2-2; v_gene: TRBV4-3; CDR3aa: CASSQDRRGQGPTGELFF; CDR3nt: TGCGCCAGCAGCCAAGATCGTCGGGGACAGGGCCCCACCGGGGAGCTGTTTTTT
abundance: NA; d_gene: TRBD2; j_gene: TRBJ2-3; v_gene: TRBV19; CDR3aa: CASSPLTSRGTDTQYF; CDR3nt: TGTGCCAGTAGTCCCCTGACTAGCCGGGGCACAGATACGCAGTATTTT
abundance: NA; d_gene: TRBD1; j_gene: TRBJ2-1; v_gene: TRBV14; CDR3aa: CASSHAVTGGSYNEQFF; CDR3nt: TGTGCCAGCAGCCATGCCGTTACAGGGGGATCCTACAATGAGCAGTTCTTC
abundance: NA; d_gene: TRBD1; j_gene: TRBJ2-7; v_gene: TRBV9; CDR3aa: CASSVAGTGGYEQYF; CDR3nt: TGTGCCAGCAGCGTCGCCGGGACAGGGGGCTACGAGCAGTACTTC
abundance: NA; d_gene: NA; j_gene: TRBJ2-3; v_gene: TRBV4-1; CDR3aa: CASSPFGQAVVDTQYF; CDR3nt: TGCGCCAGCAGCCCCTTTGGGCAAGCGGTGGTAGATACGCAGTATTTT
abundance: NA; d_gene: NA; j_gene: TRBJ1-1; v_gene: TRBV5-1; CDR3aa: CASSWRVNTEAFF; CDR3nt: TGCGCCAGCAGCTGGAGAGTGAACACTGAAGCTTTCTTT
abundance: NA; d_gene: TRBD2; j_gene: TRBJ2-1; v_gene: TRBV2; CDR3aa: CASRGLAGNNEQFF; CDR3nt: TGTGCCAGCAGGGGACTAGCGGGAAACAATGAGCAGTTCTTC
abundance: NA; d_gene: NA; j_gene: TRBJ1-1; v_gene: TRBV2; CDR3aa: CARGGRWNTEAFF; CDR3nt: TGTGCCAGGGGGGGGAGATGGAACACTGAAGCTTTCTTT